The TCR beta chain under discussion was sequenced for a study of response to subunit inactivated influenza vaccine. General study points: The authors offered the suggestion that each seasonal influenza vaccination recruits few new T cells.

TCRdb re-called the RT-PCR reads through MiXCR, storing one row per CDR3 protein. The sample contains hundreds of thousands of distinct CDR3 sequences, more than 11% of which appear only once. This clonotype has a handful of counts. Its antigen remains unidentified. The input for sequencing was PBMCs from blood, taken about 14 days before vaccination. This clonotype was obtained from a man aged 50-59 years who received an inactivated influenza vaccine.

The CDR3 sequence is CSAGPGTGIGIQYF. In DNA form, the CDR3 reads TGCAGTGCCGGCCCAGGGACAGGGATTGGCATTCAGTACTTC. The chain combines TRBV20-1 with TRBJ2-4, with 9 bases that match TRBD1. V lost 6 bases, J lost 9 bases, and 12 bases stayed unmatched. The CDR3 sequence is 14 residues long. Germline assignment: CDR1 DFQATT and CDR2 SNEGSKA (reference sequence).